Listed below are T cell receptor beta chains from one sample, sequenced in a study of T cell repertoires in cytomegalovirus infection. TCRdb re-called the reads through MiXCR, storing one row per CDR3 protein. The repertoire holds 57,000 or so distinct CDR3 sequences, with 33% as singletons. For these TCRs, the target antigens are not known. Input material: PBMCs, sequenced either directly or after in vitro stimulation (not recorded which). Receptors were obtained from a human donor in good health (CMV status not recorded). Some clones in this sample may be carry-over from other donors' samples. Each CDR3 is given with its conserved first and last residue. D genes are given only for firm matches. Only part of the rows carry a size: once, few, many, or a class if the clone is expanded.

len	abundance	d_gene	v_gene	j_gene	CDR3aa	CDR3nt
14	NA	NA	TRBV7-1	TRBJ2-1	CASSSSSSPGEQFF	TGTGCCAGCAGCTCCAGCTCTAGCCCCGGTGAGCAGTTCTTC
15	few	NA	TRBV7-2	TRBJ2-1	CASSLGGRDHNEQFF	TGTGCCAGCAGCTTAGGGGGGCGAGACCACAATGAGCAGTTCTTC
13	NA	NA	TRBV29-1	TRBJ1-1	CSVEGFINTEAFF	TGCAGCGTTGAAGGGTTTATAAACACTGAAGCTTTCTTT
15	NA	NA	TRBV5-5	TRBJ2-1	CASSLGWTEYNEQFF	TGTGCCAGCAGCTTGGGATGGACAGAATACAATGAGCAGTTCTTC
15	many	NA	TRBV7-2	TRBJ2-1	CASSLDSSSYNEQFF	TGTGCCAGCAGCTTGGACAGCAGCTCCTACAATGAGCAGTTCTTC
14	NA	NA	TRBV28	TRBJ2-7	CASSYPGARYEQYF	TGTGCCAGCAGTTACCCAGGGGCTCGGTACGAGCAGTACTTC
20	NA	TRBD2	TRBV12-5	TRBJ2-3	CASGLVRLAGVPTSRDTQYF	TGTGCTAGTGGTTTGGTTCGACTAGCGGGAGTCCCCACCTCCAGGGATACGCAGTATTTT
15	NA	TRBD2	TRBV5-4	TRBJ2-1	CASSPTSGGKNEQFF	TGTGCCAGCAGCCCGACTAGCGGGGGAAAGAATGAGCAGTTCTTC
16	NA	TRBD1	TRBV7-9	TRBJ1-3	CASSSLGQGSGNTIYF	TGTGCCAGCAGCTCGTTGGGACAGGGTTCTGGAAACACCATATATTTT
17	few	NA	TRBV12-3/TRBV12-4	TRBJ2-3	CASSFAGTPGDTDTQYF	TGTGCCAGCAGTTTCGCCGGGACCCCAGGGGACACAGATACGCAGTATTTT
15	few	TRBD1	TRBV5-4	TRBJ1-2	CASSSRTGQLDGYTF	TGTGCCAGCAGCTCTCGGACAGGGCAATTGGATGGCTACACCTTC
16	many	TRBD1	TRBV6-1	TRBJ1-4	CASRTGTVFTNEKLFF	TGTGCCAGCAGGACCGGGACAGTGTTCACTAATGAAAAACTGTTTTTT
13	NA	NA	TRBV7-9	TRBJ1-1	CASSFMTQGEAFF	TGTGCCAGCAGCTTTATGACTCAGGGTGAAGCTTTCTTT
14	NA	NA	TRBV28	TRBJ2-7	CASSKPGVGGGQYF	TGTGCCAGCAGTAAACCTGGCGTGGGGGGCGGGCAGTACTTC
18	few	TRBD2	TRBV19	TRBJ2-1	CASSIPSDEAGRRNEQFF	TGTGCCAGTAGTATTCCCTCGGATGAAGCGGGAAGGAGGAATGAGCAGTTCTTC
13	NA	NA	TRBV7-9	TRBJ1-5	CASSSGVRQPQHF	TGTGCCAGCAGCTCAGGGGTTCGGCAGCCCCAGCATTTT
14	few	NA	TRBV7-6	TRBJ2-7	CASSLGRGGYEQYF	TGTGCCAGCAGCTTAGGGCGCGGCGGTTACGAGCAGTACTTC
18	NA	NA	TRBV7-9	TRBJ1-3	CASSLASSGTYSGNTIYF	TGTGCCAGCAGCTTAGCTTCGTCGGGGACATACTCTGGAAACACCATATATTTT
15	few	NA	TRBV7-6	TRBJ2-6	CASSLRHSGANVLTF	TGTGCCAGCAGCTTAAGGCACTCTGGGGCCAACGTCCTGACTTTC
16	NA	NA	TRBV10-3	TRBJ2-3	CAISDTMASRTDTQYF	TGTGCCATCAGTGATACCATGGCCTCTAGGACAGATACGCAGTATTTT
15	few	TRBD2	TRBV24-1	TRBJ2-5	CATSDSRTSTETQYF	TGTGCCACCAGTGATTCCCGGACTAGCACAGAGACCCAGTACTTC
14	few	NA	TRBV19	TRBJ1-6	CASSIGTDNSPLHF	TGTGCCAGTAGTATCGGGACGGATAATTCACCCCTCCACTTT
15	few	TRBD1	TRBV29-1	TRBJ1-3	CSVEGQGNSGNTIYF	TGCAGCGTTGAGGGACAGGGAAACTCTGGAAACACCATATATTTT
17	NA	TRBD2	TRBV20-1	TRBJ2-1	CSASESGGTGPYNEQFF	TGCAGTGCTAGCGAAAGCGGGGGAACCGGACCCTACAATGAGCAGTTCTTC
15	NA	NA	TRBV12-3/TRBV12-4	TRBJ1-5	CASSPPSWGKQPQHF	TGTGCCAGCAGTCCCCCTTCCTGGGGCAAACAGCCCCAGCATTTT
14	NA	TRBD1	TRBV7-3	TRBJ1-4	CASSVTGEDEKLFF	TGTGCCAGCAGCGTAACAGGGGAGGACGAAAAACTGTTTTTT
19	many	TRBD1	TRBV7-6	TRBJ1-2	CASSLAYGRQGEANYGYTF	TGTGCCAGCAGCTTAGCGTACGGTCGGCAGGGGGAGGCTAACTATGGCTACACCTTC
13	few	NA	TRBV10-3	TRBJ2-5	CAISESAEETQYF	TGTGCCATCAGTGAGTCGGCAGAAGAGACCCAGTACTTC
13	NA	NA	TRBV5-1	TRBJ1-2	CASSLLGESGYTF	TGCGCCAGCAGCTTGTTAGGCGAATCCGGCTACACCTTC
13	few	NA	TRBV5-6	TRBJ2-5	CASISGLQETQYF	TGTGCCAGCATCTCGGGACTCCAAGAGACCCAGTACTTC
12	NA	NA	TRBV6-1	TRBJ1-1	CASSLLAGEAFF	TGTGCCAGCAGTTTGTTGGCAGGGGAAGCTTTCTTT
15	once	NA	TRBV2	TRBJ1-3	CASSEEASSGNTIYF	TGTGCCAGCAGCGAAGAGGCTAGTTCTGGAAACACCATATATTTT
13	few	NA	TRBV6-9	TRBJ1-6	CATFGWTNSPLHF	TGTGCCACCTTCGGTTGGACTAATTCACCCCTCCACTTT
14	NA	NA	TRBV6-1	TRBJ2-5	CASSESRTEETQYF	TGTGCCAGCAGTGAAAGTCGGACAGAAGAGACCCAGTACTTC
15	many	NA	TRBV7-2	TRBJ1-5	CASSLGTFSNQPQHF	TGTGCCAGCAGCTTAGGGACATTTAGCAATCAGCCCCAGCATTTT
12	NA	NA	TRBV5-1	TRBJ2-1	CASLGVSNEQFF	TGCGCCTCCCTTGGGGTTAGCAATGAGCAGTTCTTC
15	NA	NA	TRBV6-5	TRBJ2-2	CASEPGHSNTGELFF	TGTGCCAGCGAACCGGGACACTCTAACACCGGGGAGCTGTTTTTT
15	NA	TRBD1	TRBV7-3	TRBJ2-5	CASSFRGQGGETQYF	TGTGCCAGCAGCTTCCGGGGACAGGGCGGGGAGACCCAGTACTTC
12	few	NA	TRBV12-3/TRBV12-4	TRBJ1-1	CASSLSSRKAFF	TGTGCCAGCAGTTTAAGCTCCAGGAAGGCTTTCTTT
18	NA	TRBD1	TRBV6-2/TRBV6-3	TRBJ2-2	CASTPLPGQGPTPGELFF	TGTGCCAGCACCCCACTCCCGGGACAGGGGCCTACACCGGGGGAGCTGTTTTTT
12	NA	NA	TRBV19	TRBJ1-5	CASSQGRQPQHF	TGTGCCAGTAGTCAGGGACGCCAGCCCCAGCATTTT
12	NA	NA	TRBV20-1	TRBJ2-5	CSAYRAGETQYF	TGCAGTGCCTACAGGGCCGGGGAGACCCAGTACTTC
20	few	TRBD1	TRBV2	TRBJ2-3	CASSAEPGLTGTAGTDTQYF	TGTGCCAGCAGTGCAGAGCCTGGGCTGACAGGGACCGCCGGCACAGATACGCAGTATTTT
17	NA	NA	TRBV5-8	TRBJ2-7	CASSLRGDFVLIHEQYF	TGTGCCAGCAGCCTCCGTGGGGATTTCGTTCTTATCCACGAGCAGTACTTC